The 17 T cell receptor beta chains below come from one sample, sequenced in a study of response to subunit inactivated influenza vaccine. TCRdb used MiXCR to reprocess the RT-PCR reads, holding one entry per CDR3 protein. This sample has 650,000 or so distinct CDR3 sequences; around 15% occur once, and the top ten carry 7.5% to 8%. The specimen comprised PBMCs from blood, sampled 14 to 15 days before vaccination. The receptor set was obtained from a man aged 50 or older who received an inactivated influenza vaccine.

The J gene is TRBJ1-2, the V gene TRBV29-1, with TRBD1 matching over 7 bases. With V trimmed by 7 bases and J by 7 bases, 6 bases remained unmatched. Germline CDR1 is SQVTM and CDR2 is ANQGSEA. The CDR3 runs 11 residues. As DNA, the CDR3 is TGCAGCGCACGGGACAGCAGTGGCTACACCTTC. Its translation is CSARDSSGYTF.

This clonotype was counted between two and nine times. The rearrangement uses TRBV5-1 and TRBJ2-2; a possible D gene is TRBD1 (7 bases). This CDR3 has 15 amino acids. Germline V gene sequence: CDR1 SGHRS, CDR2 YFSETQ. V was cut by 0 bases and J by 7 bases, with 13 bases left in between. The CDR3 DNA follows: TGCGCCAGCAGCTTGGAGTCAGGGGGGATCGGGGAGCTGTTTTTT. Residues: CASSLESGGIGELFF. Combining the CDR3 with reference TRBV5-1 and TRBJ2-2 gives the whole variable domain KAGVTQTPRYLIKTRGQQVTLSCSPISGHRSVSWYQQTPGQGLQFLFEYFSETQRNKGNFPGRFSGRQFSNSRSEMNVSTLELGDSALYLCASSLESGGIGELFFGEGSRLTVL.

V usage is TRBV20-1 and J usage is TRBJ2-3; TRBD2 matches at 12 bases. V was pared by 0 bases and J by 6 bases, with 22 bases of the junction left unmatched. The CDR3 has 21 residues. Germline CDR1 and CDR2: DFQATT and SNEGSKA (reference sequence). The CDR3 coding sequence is TGCAGTGCTAGAGATCGGTCCGAGACTAGCGGGGGCCTCATCAGCCTGGATACGCAGTATTTT. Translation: CSARDRSETSGGLISLDTQYF.

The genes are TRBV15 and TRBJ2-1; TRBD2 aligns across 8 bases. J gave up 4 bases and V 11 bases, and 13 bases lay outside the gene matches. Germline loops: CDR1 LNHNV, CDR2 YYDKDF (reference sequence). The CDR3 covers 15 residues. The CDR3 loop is CAASFWAGGYNEQFF. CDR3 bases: TGTGCCGCCTCCTTTTGGGCGGGAGGATACAATGAGCAGTTCTTC.

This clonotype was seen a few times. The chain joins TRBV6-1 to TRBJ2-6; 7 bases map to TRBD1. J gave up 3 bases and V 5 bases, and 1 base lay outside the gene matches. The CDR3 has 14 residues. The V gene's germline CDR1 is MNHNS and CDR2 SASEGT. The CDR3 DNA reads TGTGCCAGCAGTCAGGGGGTTGGGGCCAACGTCCTGACTTTC. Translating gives CASSQGVGANVLTF.

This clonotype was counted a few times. The CDR3, as DNA: TGTGCAAGTCGCTTAGGTCCGGGGGCGAGCACCGGGGAGCTGTTTTTT. Encoded protein: CASRLGPGASTGELFF. The V gene is TRBV12-2, the J gene TRBJ2-2; TRBD1 is the table's D call, not checked against the DNA. TRBV12-2 is flagged as a pseudogene. The CDR3 runs to 16 residues.

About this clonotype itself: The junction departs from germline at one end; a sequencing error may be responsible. The CDR3 is CASNPSANAGELFF. The CDR3 DNA reads TGTGCCAGCAACCCCTCCGCGAACGCCGGGGAGCTGTTTTTT. The chain carries TRBV12-3 or TRBV12-4 and TRBJ2-2; D not resolved. This CDR3 spans 14 amino acids.

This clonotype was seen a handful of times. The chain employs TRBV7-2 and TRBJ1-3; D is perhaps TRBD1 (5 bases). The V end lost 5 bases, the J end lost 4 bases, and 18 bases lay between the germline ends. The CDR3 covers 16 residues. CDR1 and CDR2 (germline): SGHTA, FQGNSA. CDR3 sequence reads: CASSRPFGRAGNTIYF. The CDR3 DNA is TGTGCCAGCAGCCGCCCATTCGGCAGGGCGGGAAACACCATATATTTT.

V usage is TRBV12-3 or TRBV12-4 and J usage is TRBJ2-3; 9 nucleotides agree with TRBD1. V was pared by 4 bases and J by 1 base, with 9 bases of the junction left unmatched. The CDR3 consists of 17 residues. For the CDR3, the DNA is TGTGCCAGCAGTTCTTCCGGGGACAGGGCCCGCACAGATACGCAGTATTTT. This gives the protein CASSSSGDRARTDTQYF.

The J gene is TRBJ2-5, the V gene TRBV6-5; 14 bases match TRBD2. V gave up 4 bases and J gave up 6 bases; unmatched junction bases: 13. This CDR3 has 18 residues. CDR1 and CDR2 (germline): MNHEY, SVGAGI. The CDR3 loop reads CASSSLTRLAGGWQTQYF. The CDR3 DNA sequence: TGTGCCAGCAGTTCACTCACAAGACTAGCGGGAGGGTGGCAGACCCAGTACTTC.

This CDR3 reads CASSLIFGGSSYEQYF. The CDR3 nucleotides read TGTGCCAGCAGCTTAATTTTCGGGGGCAGCTCCTACGAGCAGTACTTC. The chain recombines TRBV7-2 with TRBJ2-7; the D call may be TRBD1 or TRBD2 (6 bases each). Per germline, CDR1 SGHTA and CDR2 FQGNSA. This CDR3 spans 16 amino acids. V dropped 2 bases and J dropped 0 bases, with 14 bases sitting between them.

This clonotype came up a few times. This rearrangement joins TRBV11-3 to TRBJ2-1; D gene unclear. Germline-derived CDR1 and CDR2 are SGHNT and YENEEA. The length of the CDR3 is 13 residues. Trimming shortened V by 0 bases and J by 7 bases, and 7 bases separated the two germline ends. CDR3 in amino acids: CASSLEEFNEQFF. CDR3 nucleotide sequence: TGTGCCAGCAGCTTAGAGGAGTTTAATGAGCAGTTCTTC.

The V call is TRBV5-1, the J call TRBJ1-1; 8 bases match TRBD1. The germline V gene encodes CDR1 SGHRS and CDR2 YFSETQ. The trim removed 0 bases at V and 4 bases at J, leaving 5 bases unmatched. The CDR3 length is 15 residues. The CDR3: CASSLGTGRGTEAFF. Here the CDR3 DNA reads TGCGCCAGCAGCTTGGGGACAGGGCGAGGCACTGAAGCTTTCTTT.

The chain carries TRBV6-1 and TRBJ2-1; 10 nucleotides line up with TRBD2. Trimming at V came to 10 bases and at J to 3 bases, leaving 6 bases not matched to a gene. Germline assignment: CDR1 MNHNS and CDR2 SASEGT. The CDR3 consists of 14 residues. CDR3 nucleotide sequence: TGTGCCACCCAGCGGGGGGGCGGCTACAATGAGCAGTTCTTC. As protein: CATQRGGGYNEQFF.

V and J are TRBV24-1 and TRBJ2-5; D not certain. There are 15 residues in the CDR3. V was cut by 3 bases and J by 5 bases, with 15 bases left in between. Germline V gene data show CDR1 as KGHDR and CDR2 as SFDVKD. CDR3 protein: CATSDVNTYVETQYF. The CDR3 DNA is TGTGCCACCAGTGATGTCAATACGTACGTCGAGACCCAGTACTTC.

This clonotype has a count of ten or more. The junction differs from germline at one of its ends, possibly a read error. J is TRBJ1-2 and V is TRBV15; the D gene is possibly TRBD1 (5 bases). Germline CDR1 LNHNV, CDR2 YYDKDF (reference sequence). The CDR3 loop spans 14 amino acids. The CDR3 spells CATRREQGVYGYTF. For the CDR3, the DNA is TGTGCCACCAGGAGAGAGCAGGGCGTCTATGGCTACACCTTC. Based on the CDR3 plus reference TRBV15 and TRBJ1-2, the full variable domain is DAMVIQNPRYQVTQFGKPVTLSCSQTLNHNVMYWYQQKSSQAPKLLFHYYDKDFNNEADTPDNFQSRRPNTSFCFLDIRSPGLGDTAMYLCATRREQGVYGYTFGSGTRLTVV.

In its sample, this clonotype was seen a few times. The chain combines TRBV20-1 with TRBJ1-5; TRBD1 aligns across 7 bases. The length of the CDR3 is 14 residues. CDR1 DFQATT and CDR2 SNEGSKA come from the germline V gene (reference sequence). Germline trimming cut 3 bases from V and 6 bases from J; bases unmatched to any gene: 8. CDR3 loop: CSASDVDRAQPQHF. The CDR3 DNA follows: TGCAGTGCTAGTGACGTCGACAGGGCTCAGCCCCAGCATTTT.